The present T cell receptor beta chain was sequenced within a study of cytomegalovirus exposure and HLA in healthy donors. The PCR was carried out with 60 Vbeta primers and 13 Jbeta primers. Some clones are missing from TCRdb's copy, which holds only in-frame ones; the method was immunoSEQ multiplex PCR. The sample table includes around 140,000 clones. Losses at the gene ends were 3 bases for V and 3 bases for J; bases not matched to a gene: 8. Germline V gives CDR1 SGHRS, CDR2 YFSETQ. The CDR3 loop spans 16 amino acids. The genes are TRBV5-1 and TRBJ1-2; TRBD1 matches 10 bases. This TCR came from a woman aged 40 to 50 in good health and CMV-seronegative. The specimen sequenced was PBMCs. The CDR3 DNA reads as TGCGCCAGCAGCTCGACCCCGGGACAGGGGTACTATGGCTACACCTTC. Translation: CASSSTPGQGYYGYTF.